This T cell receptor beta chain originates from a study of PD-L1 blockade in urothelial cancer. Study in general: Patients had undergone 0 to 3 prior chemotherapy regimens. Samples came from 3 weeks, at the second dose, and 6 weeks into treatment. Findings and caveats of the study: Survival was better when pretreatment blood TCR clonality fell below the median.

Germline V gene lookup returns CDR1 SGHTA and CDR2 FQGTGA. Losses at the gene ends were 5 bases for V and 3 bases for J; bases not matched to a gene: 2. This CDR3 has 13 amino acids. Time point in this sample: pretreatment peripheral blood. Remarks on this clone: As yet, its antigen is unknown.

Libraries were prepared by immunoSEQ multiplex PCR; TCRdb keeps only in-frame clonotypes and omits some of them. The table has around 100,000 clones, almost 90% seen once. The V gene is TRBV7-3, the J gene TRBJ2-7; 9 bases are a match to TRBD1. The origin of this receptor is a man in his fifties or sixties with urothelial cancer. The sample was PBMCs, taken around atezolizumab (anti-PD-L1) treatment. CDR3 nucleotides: TGTGCCAGCAGCCGGGGACAGGGCTACGAGCAGTACTTC. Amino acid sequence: CASSRGQGYEQYF. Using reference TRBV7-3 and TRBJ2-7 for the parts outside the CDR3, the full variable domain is GAGVSQTPSNKVTEKGKYVELRCDPISGHTALYWYRQSLGQGPEFLIYFQGTGAADDSGLPNDRFFAVRPEGSVSTLKIQRTERGDSAVYLCASSRGQGYEQYFGPGTRLTVT.